These 20 T cell receptor beta chains were sequenced from one sample in a study of OX40 agonist ivuxolimab in advanced cancers. This table comes from immunoSEQ multiplex PCR, and its TCRdb copy is limited to in-frame clones, with some not included. Among about 64,000 clones listed, roughly 89% were seen once. The specimen comprised CD4+ or CD8+ T cells sorted from blood, sampled in a trial of the OX40 agonist ivuxolimab. Every receptor here comes from an adult with an advanced solid tumor such as melanoma, head and neck, liver or kidney cancer.

This clone appeared a single time. The chain employs TRBV6-1 and TRBJ1-1, with D possibly being TRBD1 (5 bases). Trimming took off 6 bases at V and 1 base at J, with 9 bases between the two ends. This CDR3 is built from 13 residues. The germline V gene has CDR1 MNHNS and CDR2 SASEGT. The CDR3 nucleotides are TGTGCCAGCAGGGGGGTAAGGAACACTGAAGCTTTCTTT. Protein: CASRGVRNTEAFF.

The genes are TRBV5-4 and TRBJ2-7; D possibly corresponds to TRBD2 (6 bases). From germline, CDR1 is SGHNT and CDR2 YYREEE (reference sequence). The CDR3 is 15 amino acids. Trimming took off 0 bases at V and 0 bases at J, with 10 bases between the two ends. CDR3 bases: TGTGCCAGCAGCTTGGGTGGGAGGCTCTCCTACGAGCAGTACTTC. Protein sequence: CASSLGGRLSYEQYF.

The rearrangement joins TRBV19 to TRBJ2-1; D could derive from TRBD1 or TRBD2 (9 bases each). The CDR3 is 18 residues long. V lost 3 bases to trimming and J lost 6 bases, with 24 bases between them. Germline V lookup: CDR1 LNHDA, CDR2 SQIVND (reference sequence). The CDR3 DNA follows: TGTGCCAGTAGTATTTGGACAGGGGTTAGCGGGAGATTCAATGAGCAGTTCTTC. Protein sequence: CASSIWTGVSGRFNEQFF.

The chain is built from TRBV10-1 and TRBJ2-7; D is possibly TRBD2 (6 bases). This CDR3 is 16 amino acids long. Trimming shortened V by 0 bases and J by 3 bases, and 15 bases separated the two germline ends. Germline values: CDR1 WNHNN, CDR2 SYGVQD (reference sequence). CDR3 residues: CASSESGGSIHYEQYF. The CDR3 DNA reads TGCGCCAGCAGTGAGTCGGGGGGATCGATCCACTACGAGCAGTACTTC.

The genes are TRBV27 and TRBJ2-3; 13 nucleotides match TRBD2. Germline V CDR1 and CDR2: MNHEY, SMNVEV (reference sequence). This CDR3 is 19 amino acids long. V lost 6 bases, J lost 0 bases, and 12 bases stayed unmatched. CDR3 sequence reads: CASRRIGTSGTRSTDTQYF. DNA of the CDR3: TGTGCCAGCAGGCGAATCGGGACTAGCGGGACTAGAAGCACAGATACGCAGTATTTT.

The chain links TRBV19 to TRBJ2-7; 10 nucleotides line up with TRBD1. The V and J ends lost 5 bases and 2 bases, in that order; junction bases with no gene match: 3. Germline CDR1 and CDR2: LNHDA and SQIVND (reference sequence). The CDR3 covers 14 residues. CDR3: CASSSGQGAYEQYF. For the CDR3, the DNA is TGTGCCAGTAGTTCCGGACAGGGGGCCTACGAGCAGTACTTC. Full variable domain (remainder filled in from reference TRBV19 and TRBJ2-7): DGGITQSPKYLFRKEGQNVTLSCEQNLNHDAMYWYRQDPGQGLRLIYYSQIVNDFQKGDIAEGYSVSREKKESFPLTVTSAQKNPTAFYLCASSSGQGAYEQYFGPGTRLTVT.

The genes are TRBV9 and TRBJ2-5, with TRBD2 matching 7 bases. Germline loops: CDR1 SGDLS, CDR2 YYNGEE. The V segment lost 0 bases and the J segment 4 bases; nucleotides outside the gene matches: 3. CDR3 length: 14 amino acids. The CDR3 sequence is CASSVEVAGETQYF. The CDR3 DNA sequence: TGTGCCAGCAGCGTAGAGGTAGCGGGAGAGACCCAGTACTTC.

This chain connects TRBV7-9 to TRBJ2-7; 8 bases line up with TRBD1. CDR1 and CDR2 (germline): SEHNR, FQNEAQ (reference sequence). The CDR3 runs 15 residues. J gave up 5 bases and V 5 bases, and 11 bases lay outside the gene matches. CDR3 coding DNA: TGTGCCAGCAGCCCGTCCAGGGGGCGTTACGACGAGCAGTACTTC. It is translated as CASSPSRGRYDEQYF.

The chain has TRBV27 and TRBJ2-7, with 9 nucleotides matching TRBD1. Germline trimming cut 5 bases from V and 5 bases from J; bases unmatched to any gene: 10. This CDR3 region has 15 residues. Per the germline V gene, CDR1 is MNHEY and CDR2 is SMNVEV (reference sequence). Here the CDR3 DNA reads TGTGCCAGCAGTGTGACCGGGACAGGGCTTCACGAGCAGTACTTC. Protein product: CASSVTGTGLHEQYF.

V and J are TRBV19 and TRBJ2-1, with D perhaps TRBD2 (5 bases). Germline V gene sequence: CDR1 LNHDA, CDR2 SQIVND (reference sequence). Deletions cut 4 bases from V and 12 bases from J, with 19 bases between. The CDR3 contains 14 residues. The CDR3 DNA is TGTGCCAGTAGTACCTGGACTGGGGTGCTTGTGCAGTTCTTC. Amino acids: CASSTWTGVLVQFF.

V gene TRBV10-3 combines with J gene TRBJ2-7; 12 bases match TRBD2. V was pared by 5 bases and J by 4 bases, with 3 bases of the junction left unmatched. Germline CDR1 and CDR2: ENHRY and SYGVKD. The CDR3 spans 14 residues. CDR3 residues: CAISRLAGEYEQYF. CDR3 bases: TGTGCCATCAGTAGACTAGCGGGAGAGTACGAGCAGTACTTC.

This chain links TRBV19 with TRBJ2-1, with 12 nucleotides matching TRBD2. The length of the CDR3 is 15 residues. In germline, CDR1 is LNHDA, CDR2 SQIVND (reference sequence). The trim removed 7 bases at V and 8 bases at J, leaving 9 bases unmatched. In nucleotides, the CDR3 is TGTGCCAGTAATTACAAGACTAGCGGGAGTTATGAGCAGTTCTTC. This translates into CASNYKTSGSYEQFF. Full variable domain (missing parts from reference TRBV19 and TRBJ2-1): DGGITQSPKYLFRKEGQNVTLSCEQNLNHDAMYWYRQDPGQGLRLIYYSQIVNDFQKGDIAEGYSVSREKKESFPLTVTSAQKNPTAFYLCASNYKTSGSYEQFFGPGTRLTVL.

This clone was observed once. This chain uses TRBV30 with TRBJ1-4, with D perhaps TRBD1 (6 bases). This CDR3 is built from 14 residues. The V gene's germline CDR1 is GTSNPN and CDR2 SVGIG (reference sequence). With 0 bases removed from V and 7 bases from J, the gap between germline ends came to 12 bases. For the CDR3, the DNA is TGTGCCTGGAGTGTTAGGGGGGCTGGTGAAAAACTGTTTTTT. This encodes CAWSVRGAGEKLFF.

The chain recombines TRBV6-6 with TRBJ2-3, with D possibly being TRBD2 (7 bases). Germline assignment: CDR1 MNHNY and CDR2 SVGAGI (reference sequence). Trimming took 6 bases from V and 1 from J, leaving 17 bases between them. The CDR3 loop spans 16 amino acids. The CDR3 region has the DNA TGTGCCAGCAGCTCCGGGGGGACACTACGCACAGATACGCAGTATTTT. Its translation: CASSSGGTLRTDTQYF.

V and J are TRBV7-9 and TRBJ1-1; D is possibly TRBD1 (5 bases). This CDR3 region has 12 residues. The germline CDR1 and CDR2 sequences are SEHNR and FQNEAQ (reference sequence). Trimming took off 5 bases at V and 10 bases at J, with 14 bases between the two ends. The CDR3 protein is CASSPAGGVAFF. The CDR3 nucleotides read TGTGCCAGCAGCCCTGCGGGGGGGGTAGCTTTCTTT.

The chain employs TRBV5-1 and TRBJ2-7, with D maybe TRBD2 (5 bases). The length of the CDR3 is 13 residues. Trimming removed 0 bases from V and 5 bases from J, with 9 bases in between. Germline CDR1 SGHRS, CDR2 YFSETQ. As DNA, the CDR3 is TGCGCCAGCAGCTTGGAGAGGGCCGACGAGCAGTACTTC. This encodes CASSLERADEQYF.

The chain couples TRBV4-1 to TRBJ2-7, with 10 positions matching TRBD2. The CDR3 sequence is 15 residues long. V was pared by 3 bases and J by 2 bases, with 4 bases of the junction left unmatched. Per germline, CDR1 MGHRA and CDR2 YSYEKL. The CDR3 sequence is CASSQGLATTYEQYF. CDR3 coding DNA: TGCGCCAGCAGCCAGGGACTAGCGACTACCTACGAGCAGTACTTC.

V usage is TRBV7-8 and J usage is TRBJ2-7, with 9 positions matching TRBD2. CDR3 length equals 16 residues. Germline V gene lookup returns CDR1 SGHVS and CDR2 FQNEAQ. Losses at the gene ends were 4 bases for V and 1 base for J; bases not matched to a gene: 8. The CDR3 sequence: CASSSTASGVSYEQYF. CDR3 coding DNA: TGTGCCAGCAGCTCCACCGCTAGCGGGGTGTCCTACGAGCAGTACTTC.

The gene calls are TRBV6-5 and TRBJ2-7; 8 nucleotides line up with TRBD1. CDR3 size: 11 residues. The germline CDR1 and CDR2 sequences are MNHEY and SVGAGI. V gave up 5 bases and J gave up 12 bases; unmatched junction bases: 6. As DNA, the CDR3 is TGTGCCAGCAGTACTCAGGGGGCGTTGTACTTC. Its translation is CASSTQGALYF.

J is TRBJ2-1 and V is TRBV19, with 9 bases aligning to TRBD2. Looked up from germline, CDR1 is LNHDA and CDR2 is SQIVND (reference sequence). Trimming took 1 base from V and 9 from J; bases not matched to a gene: 7. The length of the CDR3 is 15 residues. The CDR3 sequence is CASSIVTSGWGEQFF. The DNA of the CDR3 is TGTGCCAGTAGTATAGTAACTAGCGGGTGGGGTGAGCAGTTCTTC.